Following are 7 T cell receptor beta chains from one sample sequenced in a study of T cell responses to AZD1222 COVID-19 vaccine. The protocol was immunoSEQ multiplex PCR, while the TCRdb copy is restricted to in-frame clones and leaves out a portion. The sample contains approximately 99,000 clones, over 85% of which appear only once. The sequenced sample was peripheral blood, obtained on day 0 of MenACWY control vaccination. Receptors originate from an adult in good health.

CDR3 sequence (DNA): TGTGCCAGCAGTTATTCCGGATACGCTCGGGAGCAGTACTTC. The encoded protein is CASSYSGYAREQYF. The J gene is TRBJ2-7, the V gene TRBV6-5; D is unclear. Trimming took off 3 bases at V and 7 bases at J, with 16 bases between the two ends. The CDR3 sequence is 14 residues long. The V gene's germline CDR1 is MNHEY and CDR2 SVGAGI.

This rearrangement joins TRBV4-1 to TRBJ2-1, with D unresolved. CDR1 is MGHRA and CDR2 is YSYEKL in the germline V gene. With 1 base removed from V and 0 bases from J, the gap between germline ends came to 16 bases. The CDR3 totals 18 residues. CDR3 sequence: CASSQVDLLPSSYNEQFF. For the CDR3, the DNA is TGCGCCAGCAGCCAAGTTGATTTACTCCCCAGCTCCTACAATGAGCAGTTCTTC.

This chain uses TRBV7-9 with TRBJ1-2, with 9 bases lining up with TRBD1. Per germline, CDR1 SEHNR and CDR2 FQNEAQ (reference sequence). The CDR3 totals 14 residues. After removal of 0 bases from V and 13 bases from J, the junction contained 9 bases not matched to a gene. The CDR3 spells CASSLAPGQGVRTF. CDR3 in DNA: TGTGCCAGCAGCTTAGCCCCGGGACAGGGTGTTCGCACCTTC.

The gene calls are TRBV6-4 and TRBJ2-1, with no clear D. CDR3 length equals 14 residues. Germline V lookup: CDR1 MRHNA, CDR2 SNTAGT. The ends were cut back, 7 bases at V and 5 bases at J, with 15 bases in the middle. CDR3 in DNA: TGTGCCAGCAAGGCAGGTCCCACCAACAATGAGCAGTTCTTC. Translated, it gives CASKAGPTNNEQFF.

The V call is TRBV9, the J call TRBJ2-7; 7 bases are shared with TRBD2. The CDR3 runs 14 residues. Trimming removed 3 bases from V and 5 bases from J; junction bases left unmatched: 8. The germline gives CDR1 SGDLS, CDR2 YYNGEE. The chain's CDR3 is CASSAGGSSHEQYF. The DNA for the CDR3 is TGTGCCAGCAGCGCCGGCGGGAGTTCCCACGAGCAGTACTTC. Full variable domain (outside the CDR3, taken from reference TRBV9 and TRBJ2-7): DSGVTQTPKHLITATGQRVTLRCSPRSGDLSVYWYQQSLDQGLQFLIQYYNGEERAKGNILERFSAQQFPDLHSELNLSSLELGDSALYFCASSAGGSSHEQYFGPGTRLTVT.

The chain recombines TRBV2 with TRBJ2-7; maybe TRBD2 (7 bases). CDR1 SNHLY and CDR2 FYNNEI come from the germline V gene. Trimming took 8 bases from V and 2 from J, leaving 16 bases between them. The CDR3 runs 14 residues. The CDR3 here is CASVFQGRAYEQYF. Written as DNA, the CDR3 is TGTGCCAGCGTCTTCCAGGGGAGGGCCTACGAGCAGTACTTC.

The chain carries TRBV7-8 and TRBJ1-3; no definite D call. This CDR3 comprises 16 residues. Germline CDR1 and CDR2: SGHVS and FQNEAQ. Trimming left V 2 bases short and J 0 bases short, with 11 bases between. CDR3 amino acids: CASSLMALSSGNTIYF. CDR3 coding DNA: TGTGCCAGCAGCTTAATGGCGCTGAGCTCTGGAAACACCATATATTTT.